This record concerns one T cell receptor (beta chain) sequence. The antigen is unknown. This sample stems from a study of cytomegalovirus exposure and HLA in healthy donors. Findings and limits, study-wide: A later analysis reportedly found fewer N-insertions in an Asian-associated ancestry cluster than the approximately 670-donor mean. The HLA-A and HLA-B alleles of most subjects were reportedly predicted accurately from TCR beta sequences. The study listed roughly 150 cytomegalovirus-associated TCR beta chains.

Primers: 60 Vbeta forward and 13 Jbeta reverse. Libraries were prepared by immunoSEQ multiplex PCR; TCRdb keeps only in-frame clonotypes and omits some of them. The table lists roughly 130,000 clones, 82% of them singletons. The CDR3 runs to 14 residues. Germline V lookup: CDR1 SGHRS, CDR2 YFSETQ. V lost 3 bases and J lost 1, with 10 bases in between. Sequencing used PBMCs. The gene calls are TRBV5-1 and TRBJ2-5; D might be TRBD1 (5 bases). This TCR was sampled from a boy aged 5-17 years in good health and CMV-seronegative. The CDR3 region has the DNA TGCGCCAGCAGCTCCGCGACAGTCCAAGAGACCCAGTACTTC. This sequence encodes CASSSATVQETQYF.